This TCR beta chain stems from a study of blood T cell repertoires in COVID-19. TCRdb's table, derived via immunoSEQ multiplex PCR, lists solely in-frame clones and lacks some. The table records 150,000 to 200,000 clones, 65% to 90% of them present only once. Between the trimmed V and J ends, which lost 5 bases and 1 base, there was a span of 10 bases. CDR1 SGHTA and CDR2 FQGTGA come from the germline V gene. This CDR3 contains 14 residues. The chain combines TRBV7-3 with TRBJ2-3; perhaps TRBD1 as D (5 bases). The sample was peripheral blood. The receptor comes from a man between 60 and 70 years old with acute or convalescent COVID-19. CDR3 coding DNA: TGTGCCAGCAGCGAAGGGGCGGGCACAGATACGCAGTATTTT. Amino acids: CASSEGAGTDTQYF.